These T cell receptor beta chains were read from a single sample in a study of CD8 T cells in ankylosing spondylitis. TCRdb itself ran the 5' RACE reads through MiXCR, one entry per CDR3 protein. The data hold over 450,000 distinct CDR3 sequences, with about 12% observed a single time. Sequencing used blood, either unsorted or a sorted T cell fraction (not recorded which). Every receptor here comes from a male donor with ankylosing spondylitis. Each CDR3 is given with its conserved first and last residue. A D gene is named only where the DNA matches it firmly. Clone sizes are given selectively: once, few, many, or a class where the clone is expanded.

TRBV6-6	NA	TRBJ2-1	NA	CASSTGDASEQFF	TGTGCCAGCAGTACCGGGGACGCCAGTGAGCAGTTCTTC
TRBV15	NA	TRBJ2-5	few	CATSRDLRVSSQETQYF	TGTGCCACCAGCAGAGATCTAAGGGTTTCTTCCCAAGAGACCCAGTACTTC
TRBV12-3/TRBV12-4	TRBD1	TRBJ1-1	NA	CASSLEAGQGNAEAFF	TGTGCCAGCAGTTTAGAGGCCGGACAGGGGAATGCTGAAGCTTTCTTT
TRBV27	TRBD1	TRBJ2-1	many	CASSLSATGTYNEQFF	TGTGCCAGCAGTTTATCAGCGACAGGGACCTACAATGAGCAGTTCTTC
TRBV7-2	NA	TRBJ1-2	NA	CASSLKGSYGYTF	TGTGCCAGCAGCTTGAAGGGGTCCTATGGCTACACCTTC
TRBV10-3	NA	TRBJ2-5	NA	CAIRPGDSGETQYF	TGTGCCATCAGGCCCGGGGACAGCGGGGAGACCCAGTACTTC
TRBV5-1	NA	TRBJ1-3	NA	CASSLDGSYSGNTIYF	TGCGCCAGCAGCTTGGACGGCAGTTACTCTGGAAACACCATATATTTT
TRBV2	TRBD2	TRBJ2-3	NA	CASTVSGRPPDTQYF	TGTGCCAGTACTGTTAGCGGGAGACCCCCAGATACGCAGTATTTT
TRBV19	NA	TRBJ2-6	NA	CASSLVYGRGVPGANVLTF	TGTGCCAGTAGTTTGGTGTACGGCAGGGGAGTGCCTGGGGCCAACGTCCTGACTTTC
TRBV5-1	NA	TRBJ1-1	NA	CASMLVGWGGRNTEAFF	TGCGCCAGCATGCTTGTTGGTTGGGGAGGGAGGAACACTGAAGCTTTCTTT
TRBV27	NA	TRBJ2-1	few	CASSLRRGSGINEQFF	TGTGCCAGCAGTCTTCGAAGGGGGTCCGGGATCAATGAGCAGTTCTTC
TRBV7-9	TRBD1	TRBJ1-4	many	CASSLQGSNEKLFF	TGTGCCAGCAGCCTACAGGGGTCTAATGAAAAACTGTTTTTT
TRBV11-2	TRBD2	TRBJ2-6	NA	CASSLDPAGLARTGANVLTF	TGTGCCAGCAGCTTAGATCCTGCGGGACTAGCTAGGACTGGGGCCAACGTCCTGACTTTC
TRBV28	NA	TRBJ2-2	few	CASSLGAGSHTGELFF	TGTGCCAGCAGTTTAGGGGCCGGGAGCCACACCGGGGAGCTGTTTTTT
TRBV7-2	TRBD2	TRBJ2-5	NA	CASTFSGVERETQYF	TGTGCCAGCACCTTTAGCGGGGTCGAAAGGGAGACCCAGTACTTC
TRBV4-2	TRBD1	TRBJ2-1	few	CASSQDFGDRYNEQFF	TGTGCCAGCAGCCAAGATTTTGGGGACAGGTACAATGAGCAGTTCTTC
TRBV11-2	NA	TRBJ1-2	NA	CASSLEQAGGYTF	TGTGCCAGCAGCTTAGAACAGGCGGGCGGCTACACCTTC
TRBV7-9	NA	TRBJ1-1	few	CASSPIGNTEAFF	TGTGCCAGCAGCCCGATCGGCAACACTGAAGCTTTCTTT
TRBV6-5	NA	TRBJ1-5	few	CASSYGHGSNQPQHF	TGTGCCAGCAGTTACGGACACGGTAGCAATCAGCCCCAGCATTTT
TRBV12-3/TRBV12-4	NA	TRBJ1-1	many	CASSLRGHGAEAFF	TGTGCCAGCAGTTTGAGGGGTCATGGCGCTGAAGCTTTCTTT
TRBV3-1	TRBD2	TRBJ2-1	NA	CASSQVVAGSSGRHEQFF	TGTGCCAGCAGCCAAGTCGTAGCGGGGTCTAGCGGGAGGCATGAGCAGTTCTTC
TRBV9	NA	TRBJ2-6	NA	CASSGGARGANVLTF	TGTGCCAGCAGCGGAGGGGCGAGAGGGGCCAACGTCCTGACTTTC
TRBV6-1	NA	TRBJ1-3	few	CASLILPFRGISGNTIYF	TGTGCCAGCCTTATACTCCCGTTTCGGGGGATCTCTGGAAACACCATATATTTT
TRBV20-1	TRBD2	TRBJ2-5	NA	CTGTSGQETQYF	TGCACCGGGACTAGCGGTCAAGAGACCCAGTACTTC
TRBV7-6	NA	TRBJ2-1	few	CASSLEGGNLYNEQFF	TGTGCCAGCAGCTTAGAGGGCGGGAATTTATACAATGAGCAGTTCTTC
TRBV5-1	NA	TRBJ1-2	many	CASSLGSGENYGYTF	TGCGCCAGCAGCTTGGGTTCGGGGGAGAACTATGGCTACACCTTC
TRBV10-3	NA	TRBJ1-5	few	CAISPGAYSNQPQHF	TGTGCCATCAGCCCCGGGGCCTATAGCAATCAGCCCCAGCATTTT
TRBV13	TRBD2	TRBJ2-1	many	CASSHRTSGMYNEQFF	TGTGCCAGCAGCCACCGGACTAGCGGAATGTACAATGAGCAGTTCTTC
TRBV28	TRBD2	TRBJ2-7	NA	CASSLTSTTYEQYF	TGTGCCAGCAGTTTGACTAGCACGACTTACGAGCAGTACTTC
TRBV4-2	TRBD2	TRBJ2-2	NA	CASRVAGGVTGELFF	TGTGCCAGCAGGGTAGCGGGAGGGGTCACCGGGGAGCTGTTTTTT
TRBV11-3	NA	TRBJ2-1	NA	CASYLSGTEYNEQFF	TGTGCCAGCTACCTCTCCGGGACGGAATACAATGAGCAGTTCTTC
TRBV27	NA	TRBJ2-3	NA	CASSLYIPRGTDTQYF	TGTGCCAGCAGTTTATACATACCCCGGGGCACAGATACGCAGTATTTT
TRBV20-1	TRBD2	TRBJ2-3	many	CSARPSGRTDTQYF	TGCAGTGCTAGACCTAGCGGGAGGACGGATACGCAGTATTTT
TRBV7-9	TRBD1	TRBJ1-1	few	CASSLRGTGNTEAFF	TGTGCCAGCAGCCTAAGGGGGACAGGGAACACTGAAGCTTTCTTT
TRBV15	NA	TRBJ2-5	few	CATSRDVGVGETQYF	TGTGCCACCAGCAGAGATGTAGGGGTGGGAGAGACCCAGTACTTC
TRBV3-1	NA	TRBJ2-1	NA	CASSQDRTAYNEQFF	TGTGCCAGCAGCCAGGATCGGACAGCCTACAATGAGCAGTTCTTC
TRBV5-1	NA	TRBJ1-1	many	CASSLQNTEAFF	TGCGCCAGCAGCTTACAGAACACTGAAGCTTTCTTT
TRBV5-1	NA	TRBJ1-5	few	CASSLDGGVQPQHF	TGCGCCAGCAGCTTGGACGGGGGGGTGCAGCCCCAGCATTTT
TRBV12-3/TRBV12-4	NA	TRBJ1-2	NA	CASDLGQGYGYTF	TGTGCCAGCGACCTCGGGCAGGGGTATGGCTACACCTTC
TRBV6-1	NA	TRBJ1-4	NA	CASYNEKLFF	TGTGCCAGTTATAATGAAAAACTGTTTTTT
TRBV29-1	NA	TRBJ1-3	few	CSVESGYGNTIYF	TGCAGCGTTGAGTCGGGGTATGGAAACACCATATATTTT
TRBV3-1	NA	TRBJ1-1	NA	CASSQDVGAMNTEAFF	TGTGCCAGCAGCCAAGATGTTGGGGCCATGAACACTGAAGCTTTCTTT
TRBV24-1	TRBD2	TRBJ2-1	NA	CATSDLGGAGDNEQFF	TGTGCCACCAGTGATTTGGGTGGAGCGGGAGACAATGAGCAGTTCTTC
TRBV7-7	NA	TRBJ2-5	NA	CASSLSEGLGETQYF	TGTGCCAGCAGCTTATCAGAGGGGCTCGGAGAGACCCAGTACTTC
TRBV5-1	NA	TRBJ1-4	few	CASSLVVGEKLFF	TGCGCCAGCAGCTTGGTCGTGGGAGAAAAACTGTTTTTT
TRBV5-8	NA	TRBJ1-1	few	CASSFAQNTEAFF	TGTGCCAGCAGCTTCGCACAGAACACTGAAGCTTTCTTT
TRBV15	TRBD1	TRBJ1-2	few	CATSARQGNYGYTF	TGTGCCACCAGCGCCAGACAGGGCAACTATGGCTACACCTTC
TRBV4-1	TRBD2	TRBJ2-3	many	CASSPGLAGLLITDTQYF	TGCGCCAGCAGCCCTGGACTAGCGGGACTGTTAATCACAGATACGCAGTATTTT
TRBV20-1	NA	TRBJ2-3	many	CSARDRSGSTDTQYF	TGCAGTGCTAGAGATCGGAGCGGGTCCACAGATACGCAGTATTTT
TRBV10-3	NA	TRBJ2-2	NA	CAISGDFTGELFF	TGTGCCATCAGTGGGGACTTCACCGGGGAGCTGTTTTTT
TRBV20-1	NA	TRBJ1-3	few	CSASRGHRTSGNTIYF	TGCAGTGCTAGTAGGGGACACCGAACCTCTGGAAACACCATATATTTT
TRBV20-1	NA	TRBJ1-6	few	CSARGGQSSYNSPLHF	TGCAGTGCTAGAGGGGGACAAAGCTCCTATAATTCACCCCTCCACTTT